These 30 T cell receptor delta chains originate from one sample sequenced in a study of γδ T cells in repeated Plasmodium falciparum infection. TCRdb used CATT to re-call clones from the multiplex PCR reads. The sample has 50,000 to 60,000 delta-chain clones, approximately 1.8% seen once. Vgamma9/Vdelta2+ and Vdelta2-negative gammadelta T cells were flow-sorted from PBMC for bulk sequencing. The sequencing input was gamma-delta T cells from blood. Receptor source: a pool of human donors (malaria-infected and uninfected, not separated).

At least ten counts were recorded for this clone. TCRdb attributes to this sequence the protein of a much larger clone, which differs from the DNA translation at residue 11; a read error is likely, and the protein displayed is translated from the DNA. V usage is TRDV1 and J usage is TRDJ4; TRDD2 aligns across 7 bases. TCRdb does not report a J gene; here it was assigned by matching the DNA to germline references. Unmatched junction bases numbered 37, after V lost 9 bases and J lost 3 bases. The CDR3 is 22 amino acids. The germline CDR1 and CDR2 sequences are TSWWSYY and QGS. The chain's CDR3 is CALLPVPFLRSSNARSPGPLIF. The CDR3 DNA is TGTGCTCTGCTCCCTGTCCCGTTCCTACGATCCTCTAACGCCAGGTCCCCAGGACCCCTGATCTTT.

This clone came up a few times. A far larger clone is one base from this, pointing to a likely read error. The sample carries other DNA sequences with the same CDR3. This chain joins TRAV38-2/DV8 and TRDJ1, with 9 bases aligning to TRDD3. The J gene, absent from TCRdb, was called here by matching the DNA to germline. V shed 0 bases, J shed 3 bases, and the junction held 30 bases outside the gene matches. Germline CDR1 TSESDYY, CDR2 QEAYKQQN. CDR3 size: 24 residues. The DNA for the CDR3 is TGTGCTTATAGGAGCGCGAGACGTTGGGACCCTTTACTGGGGGACACTTGGTCGGCCGATAAACTCATCTTT. Translation: CAYRSARRWDPLLGDTWSADKLIF.

There are a few counts of this clone. The mismatch at residues 16 and 18 between this DNA's translation and the TCRdb protein of a much larger clone likely reflects a read error; the protein shown is translated from the DNA. The CDR3 DNA is TGTGCTCTTGGGGAACCACAGTTTTTCACTGGGGGACGTTATCGGGCAGCACGACTCTTCTTT. Translated, it gives CALGEPQFFTGGRYRAARLFF. The chain links TRDV1 to TRDJ2; the match to TRDD3 covers 9 bases. TCRdb is silent on the J gene; assignment here came from matching the DNA to germline. The CDR3 is 21 residues long. Germline V gene sequence: CDR1 TSWWSYY, CDR2 QGS.

This clone was detected only a few times. A read error is the likely source, as a far larger clone sits one nucleotide away. Other DNA sequences in this specimen translate into the identical CDR3. The V gene was identified as TRDV1, while no J gene was called; the table's D call of TRDD3 was not tested on the DNA. The CDR3 loop spans 24 amino acids. Germline assignment: CDR1 TSWWSYY and CDR2 QGS. Written as DNA, the CDR3 is TGTGCTCTTGGGAAGGATAACTTCTATCCCCTATTCAAGACCCAACCCTTTTACACCGATAAACTAATCTTT. This codes for CALGKDNFYPLFKTQPFYTDKLIF.

This clone was seen at least ten times. This probably arose from a read error, given a far larger clone one base away. This rearrangement joins TRDV1 to TRDJ1; TRDD3 matches at 10 bases. The length of the CDR3 is 22 residues. The germline CDR1 and CDR2 sequences are TSWWSYY and QGS. The DNA for the CDR3 is TGTGCTCTTGGGGAACGAACTTTCTACTGGGGGATGATAAGAGAGTACACCGATAAACTCACCTTT. It is translated as CALGERTFYWGMIREYTDKLTF.

The table lists this clone with a few counts. The translation of this DNA and the TCRdb protein of a much larger clone differ at residue 14, probably owing to a read error; the protein shown here is translated from the DNA. The V segment is TRDV2, and no J call was made; the table's D call, TRDD3, has no DNA check behind it. This CDR3 has 16 amino acids. Germline V gene sequence: CDR1 GEAIGNYY, CDR2 EKD. CDR3 DNA: TGTGCCTGTGATAACCTGGGGGATAGTCGAACCGATAAACCCATCTTT. Its protein is CACDNLGDSRTDKPIF.

Notes on this clone: TCRdb attributes to this sequence the protein of a much larger clone, which differs from the DNA translation at residue 15; a read error is likely, and the protein displayed is translated from the DNA. CDR3 amino acids: CALGEIATFLRSGGSGYTDKLIF. The DNA of the CDR3 is TGTGCTCTTGGGGAAATTGCTACCTTCCTACGGTCCGGGGGATCTGGGTACACCGATAAACTCATCTTT. The chain uses TRDV1 and TRDJ1, with 9 bases fitting TRDD2. Because TCRdb records no J gene, it was assigned here through a match of the DNA to germline. The germline gives CDR1 TSWWSYY, CDR2 QGS. The trim removed 2 bases at V and 0 bases at J, leaving 25 bases unmatched. The CDR3 sequence is 23 residues long.

A few counts support this clone. TCRdb shows a much larger clone's protein in place of this DNA's translation, and the two differ at residue 11, likely through a read error; the protein shown is translated from the DNA. The genes are TRDV1 and TRDJ1, with a possible D match to TRDD2 (7 bases). No J gene was available from TCRdb, and it was assigned here by a germline match of the DNA. V was shortened by 2 bases and J by 7 bases, with 35 bases between the two germline ends. The CDR3 length is 21 residues. Germline V gene data show CDR1 as TSWWSYY and CDR2 as QGS. CDR3 in DNA: TGTGCTCTTGGGGAAGCGGGCTTCCTATTCGCCCGCCGGGTACTGGGCCCTAAACTCATCTTT. It specifies CALGEAGFLFARRVLGPKLIF.

This clone was seen at least ten times. This DNA's translation differs at residue 15 from TCRdb's protein, which comes from a much larger clone; a read error is likely, and the protein shown is translated from the DNA. The V and J genes are TRDV1 and TRDJ1; TRDD2 agrees at 7 bases. No J gene was available from TCRdb, and it was assigned here by a germline match of the DNA. Trimming at V came to 3 bases and at J to 4 bases, leaving 32 bases not matched to a gene. The CDR3 is 23 amino acids. Germline loops: CDR1 TSWWSYY, CDR2 QGS. The CDR3 region is CALGDTLQFSYVRGVVTYDKLIF. CDR3 sequence (DNA): TGTGCTCTTGGGGACACCTTACAGTTTTCCTACGTCCGGGGGGTCGTAACTTACGATAAACTCATCTTT.

As to this clone: It is likely a read error: a sequence one base away is far more abundant. Other DNA sequences in the same sample also yield this CDR3. This chain joins TRDV3 and TRDJ1; D is possibly TRDD2 (5 bases). Here the J gene was assigned by germline matching of the DNA, as TCRdb has none. The germline CDR1 and CDR2 sequences are TVYSNPD and GDNSRS (reference sequence). The CDR3 runs to 20 residues. CDR3 sequence: CAFKGFNQRPIFPTTDKLIF. The CDR3 bases are TGCGCCTTTAAGGGCTTTAACCAACGGCCCATTTTCCCTACTACCGATAAACTCATCTTT.

The table lists this clone with many counts. A read error likely explains why the TCRdb protein, taken from a much larger clone, differs from this DNA's translation at residue 5; the protein shown is translated from the DNA. The chain combines TRDV2 with TRDJ1; 9 positions match TRDD3. The CDR3 totals 19 residues. Trimming removed 2 bases from V and 1 base from J; junction bases left unmatched: 16. Germline-derived CDR1 and CDR2 are GEAIGNYY and EKD. CDR3 region: CACDIFPALGDPFTDKLIF. Here the CDR3 DNA reads TGTGCCTGTGACATCTTCCCGGCTCTGGGGGATCCTTTCACCGATAAACTCATCTTT.

This clone was picked up a small number of times. A read error may explain this, as a much larger clone is one base away. The chain recombines TRDV1 with TRDJ1; 7 nucleotides match TRDD3. The J gene, missing from TCRdb, was assigned here through DNA to germline matching. There are 21 residues in the CDR3. J was trimmed by 3 bases and V by 0 bases; bases with no gene match: 22. Per the germline V gene, CDR1 is TSWWSYY and CDR2 is QGS. The CDR3 sequence is CALGELNLRGGWGVRPDKLIF. As DNA, the CDR3 is TGTGCTCTTGGGGAACTTAACCTACGAGGTGGCTGGGGGGTACGCCCCGATAAACTCATCTTT.

The table lists this clone with a few counts. The protein in TCRdb stems from a much larger clone and differs at residue 2 from this DNA's translation, likely a read error; here the protein is translated from the DNA. The chain links TRDV2 to TRDJ1; 7 bases fit TRDD3. The CDR3 has 20 amino acids. Looked up from germline, CDR1 is GEAIGNYY and CDR2 is EKD. The CDR3 loop reads CSCEPMGIERVPRVADKLIF. CDR3 in DNA: TGTTCCTGTGAACCTATGGGGATAGAAAGGGTTCCAAGGGTGGCCGATAAACTCATCTTT.

This clone occurred a few times. TCRdb's entry gives the protein of a much larger clone, which mismatches this DNA's translation at residue 10, likely from a read error; the protein reported here is translated from the DNA. This chain links TRDV3 with TRDJ1; 8 bases line up with TRDD3. The J gene comes from matching the DNA to germline here; TCRdb lacks it. J was trimmed by 4 bases and V by 2 bases; bases with no gene match: 12. Germline V gene sequence: CDR1 TVYSNPD, CDR2 GDNSRS (reference sequence). The CDR3 totals 15 residues. CDR3 sequence: CAFSWGILYIDKLIF. CDR3 DNA: TGTGCCTTTTCATGGGGGATCCTGTACATCGATAAACTCATCTTT.

This clone appeared many times. This DNA translates differently at residue 15 from the TCRdb protein, which is that of a much larger clone; a read error is likely, and the protein shown is the DNA's own translation. The chain has TRDV1 and TRDJ1; 10 bases align to TRDD3. TCRdb carries no J gene annotation; the J gene was assigned here by matching the DNA with germline. Germline CDR1 TSWWSYY, CDR2 QGS. CDR3 size: 18 residues. The CDR3 loop is CALGTRFPYWGISDRLIF. DNA of the CDR3: TGTGCTCTTGGGACCCGATTCCCGTACTGGGGGATCTCCGATAGACTCATCTTT.

Comment on this clone: This DNA translates differently at residue 7 from the TCRdb protein, which is that of a much larger clone; a read error is likely, and the protein shown is the DNA's own translation. J is TRDJ1 and V is TRDV1; 11 nucleotides agree with TRDD3. The J gene is not listed in TCRdb, so it was assigned here from a DNA match to germline. CDR1 is TSWWSYY, CDR2 QGS, per germline. This CDR3 region has 25 residues. J lost 0 bases, V lost 1 base, and 28 bases had no gene match. Here the CDR3 reads CALGEQDWGIGVFGGAKGYTDKLIF. The CDR3 DNA sequence: TGTGCTCTTGGGGAACAGGACTGGGGGATAGGGGTGTTTGGGGGTGCTAAAGGCTACACCGATAAACTCATCTTT.

Only a few counts were recorded for this clone. The protein held in TCRdb is that of a much larger clone and does not match this DNA's translation at residue 7, likely because of a read error; the protein shown is translated from the DNA. The rearrangement links TRDV2 to TRDJ1; D unclear. The J gene, not given by TCRdb, was assigned here from a germline match of the nucleotide sequence. CDR1 and CDR2 from the germline V gene are GEAIGNYY and EKD. The CDR3 has 15 residues. V was pared by 1 base and J by 4 bases, with 15 bases between. CDR3 residues: CACDTLSGGSDKLIF. The CDR3 nucleotides are TGTGCCTGTGACACACTTTCGGGAGGAAGCGATAAACTCATCTTT.

This clone appeared many times. A far larger clone is only one base removed, so a read error is likely. The same CDR3 arises from other DNA sequences in this sample as well. The J segment was not called; the V segment is TRDV1; TRDD3, as called in the table, went unchecked against the DNA. The CDR3 is made up of 20 amino acids. Germline V gene data show CDR1 as TSWWSYY and CDR2 as QGS. The CDR3 DNA reads TGTGCTCTTGGGGAAACCTACAGGCCGGCTTGGACATTCCGCCCCGATAAACTCATCTTC. Protein sequence: CALGETYRPAWTFRPDKLIF.

This clone was counted only a few times. TCRdb records a much larger clone's protein for this DNA, with a difference at residue 17 that likely arises from a read error; the protein given is the translation of the DNA. This chain joins TRDV1 and TRDJ1, with 10 bases matching TRDD3. The J gene comes from matching the DNA to germline here; TCRdb lacks it. Germline-derived CDR1 and CDR2 are TSWWSYY and QGS. The CDR3 covers 22 residues. V trimming: 2 bases; J trimming: 4 bases; junction bases outside the gene matches: 25. This chain's CDR3 is CALGEGAFLSTTGGFYFDKLIF. The CDR3 DNA reads TGTGCTCTTGGGGAAGGGGCCTTCCTCTCTACTACTGGGGGATTTTACTTCGATAAACTCATCTTT.

A word on this clone: A read error is likely here: a far larger clone is one base away. This same CDR3 is encoded by further DNA sequences in the sample. This rearrangement joins TRDV1 to TRDJ1, with 8 positions matching TRDD3. Germline trimming cut 0 bases from V and 5 bases from J; bases unmatched to any gene: 20. The CDR3 totals 20 residues. CDR1 and CDR2 from the germline V gene are TSWWSYY and QGS. The CDR3, as DNA: TGTGCTCTTGGGGAACTAGAGGTGCGTAGGGGATACAGAAGGGGAGATAAACTCATCTTT. Its protein is CALGELEVRRGYRRGDKLIF.

As regards this clone: The protein held in TCRdb is that of a much larger clone and does not match this DNA's translation at residue 15, likely because of a read error; the protein shown is translated from the DNA. The genes are TRDV2 and TRDJ1; 9 bases are a match to TRDD3. TCRdb leaves out the J gene; it was filled in here by matching the DNA to germline. Germline V gene lookup returns CDR1 GEAIGNYY and CDR2 EKD. The ends lost 0 bases at V and 8 bases at J; junction bases unmatched: 21. The CDR3 is made up of 19 amino acids. CDR3 region: CACDTGLWGYAFREEKLIF. The CDR3 coding sequence is TGTGCCTGTGACACCGGTTTGTGGGGATACGCTTTTCGGGAGGAGAAACTCATCTTT.

To note about this clone: A far larger clone is just one base off, so this is likely a read error. Additional DNA sequences in this sample encode the identical CDR3. This sequence joins TRDV1 and TRDJ1, with D possibly called TRDD2 or TRDD3 (5 bases each). TCRdb offers no J gene call, so here the DNA was matched to germline to obtain one. CDR3 length: 24 residues. Germline V lookup: CDR1 TSWWSYY, CDR2 QGS. CDR3 sequence (DNA): TGTGCCCTTGGGGAACTTCCCACCCTCCCCTCATACCGACGAATACGACTTCATGGGGATAAACTCATCTTT. Protein sequence: CALGELPTLPSYRRIRLHGDKLIF.

This clone was seen repeatedly, ten times or more. A much more abundant neighbour one base away suggests this may be a read error. The rearrangement uses TRDV2 and TRDJ1; possible D gene TRDD3, 6 bases. CDR3 length: 17 residues. V was trimmed by 3 bases and J by 8 bases, leaving 27 bases between them. Looked up from germline, CDR1 is GEAIGNYY and CDR2 is EKD. The CDR3 is CACDQLIPEVDTAKLIF. The CDR3, as DNA: TGTGCCTGTGACCAATTAATTCCAGAGGTGGATACAGCGAAACTCATCTTT.

This clone occurred a few times. The protein given by TCRdb reflects a much larger clone and differs at residue 11 from this DNA's translation, likely from a read error; the protein shown is the DNA's translation. The CDR3 DNA is TGTGCCTTTCCGATCCCTCCTAAAGCTGGGAGCTACGGAAAGTACACCGATAAACTCATCTTT. Its protein is CAFPIPPKAGSYGKYTDKLIF. V is TRDV3 and J is TRDJ1; D could derive from TRDD2 or TRDD3 (5 bases each). TCRdb is silent on the J gene; assignment here came from matching the DNA to germline. V was shortened by 2 bases and J by 0 bases, with 34 bases between the two germline ends. Germline lookup yields CDR1 TVYSNPD and CDR2 GDNSRS (reference sequence). This CDR3 has 21 amino acids.

Worth noting for this clone: A far larger clone is off by one base, so a read error is likely. The same CDR3 is also encoded by other DNA sequences in this sample. This chain links TRDV3 with TRDJ1, with 7 bases fitting TRDD3. TCRdb gives no J gene; it was assigned here by matching the DNA to germline. CDR3 length equals 17 residues. The germline V gene encodes CDR1 TVYSNPD and CDR2 GDNSRS (reference sequence). DNA of the CDR3: TGTGCCTCGTCGGAGCTGGGGGGTTACCCTTACACTGATAAACTCATCTTT. This sequence encodes CASSELGGYPYTDKLIF.

In the case of this clone: The protein TCRdb lists belongs to a much larger clone and differs from this DNA's translation at residue 19, which points to a read error; the protein shown is made from the DNA. The genes are TRDV1 and TRDJ1; TRDD3 agrees at 9 bases. CDR1 is TSWWSYY, CDR2 QGS, per germline. There are 23 residues in the CDR3. DNA for the CDR3: TGTGCTCTTGGGGAACAAGGGTATTCCTACGCTATACTGGGGGACCTGTACACCTATAAACTCATCTTT. Translated, it gives CALGEQGYSYAILGDLYTYKLIF.

Points on this clone: This DNA's translation differs at residue 19 from TCRdb's protein, which comes from a much larger clone; a read error is likely, and the protein shown is translated from the DNA. This chain links TRDV3 with TRDJ1; D is possibly TRDD3 (6 bases). CDR1 is TVYSNPD and CDR2 is GDNSRS in the germline V gene (reference sequence). The CDR3 covers 20 residues. The CDR3 here is CAYKTYWVATVSTYTDKLTF. CDR3 DNA sequence: TGTGCCTACAAAACCTACTGGGTTGCCACCGTATCCACTTACACCGATAAACTCACCTTT.

Points on this clone: TCRdb's protein for this DNA is that of a much larger clone and differs from the translation at residue 16, likely a read error; the protein shown is the DNA translation. The V call is TRDV1, the J call TRDJ1; possibly TRDD3 for D (6 bases). Here the J gene came from matching the DNA to germline, since TCRdb omits it. In germline, CDR1 is TSWWSYY, CDR2 QGS. Trimming shortened V by 3 bases and J by 3 bases, and 41 bases separated the two germline ends. The CDR3 is 24 amino acids. In DNA form, the CDR3 reads TGTGCTCTTGGGGACCGACACGCTAATGTTCGAAATTACCGGGGGACATTGCGCGCCGATAAACTCATCTTT. This encodes CALGDRHANVRNYRGTLRADKLIF.

As concerns this clone: The protein recorded in TCRdb matches a much larger clone and deviates from this DNA's translation at residue 20, suggesting a read error; the protein here is obtained by translating the DNA. The chain recombines TRDV1 with TRDJ1; 10 bases align to TRDD3. Germline matching of the DNA provided the J gene here, since TCRdb leaves it blank. CDR1 is TSWWSYY, CDR2 QGS, per germline. V dropped 2 bases and J dropped 5; count of bases not matched to a gene: 38. The CDR3 extends over 26 amino acids. CDR3 amino acids: CALGEIGSRPYPAYWGMELGQDKLIF. The DNA for the CDR3 is TGTGCTCTTGGGGAAATCGGTTCTCGACCTTACCCCGCTTACTGGGGGATGGAATTAGGGCAGGATAAACTCATCTTT.

A few counts support this clone. A read error likely explains why the TCRdb protein, taken from a much larger clone, differs from this DNA's translation at residue 19; the protein shown is translated from the DNA. CDR3 DNA: TGTGCTTATAGGAGTTACTTCCTACGGATGAGTGGGGGACCCCGTAAGAGAACCGTTAAACTCATCTTT. This codes for CAYRSYFLRMSGGPRKRTVKLIF. The J gene is TRDJ1, the V gene TRAV38-2/DV8, with D possibly TRDD2 on 8 matching bases. TCRdb does not report a J gene; here it was assigned by matching the DNA to germline references. CDR3 length: 23 amino acids. The germline V gene encodes CDR1 TSESDYY and CDR2 QEAYKQQN.